Listed here are 26 T cell receptor beta chains from one sample, sequenced in a study of OX40 agonist ivuxolimab in advanced cancers. TCRdb keeps only in-frame clones here, not all; method: immunoSEQ multiplex PCR. The repertoire holds fewer than 85,000 clones, about 86% seen once, with 1.5% to 2.5% in the top ten. The sequencing used CD4+ or CD8+ T cells sorted from blood, collected in a trial of the OX40 agonist ivuxolimab. The source of these receptors is an adult with an advanced solid tumor such as melanoma, head and neck, liver or kidney cancer.

The V gene is TRBV7-6, the J gene TRBJ1-2, with D hard to call. Germline-derived CDR1 and CDR2 are SGHVS and FNYEAQ. V was cut by 5 bases and J by 4 bases, with 17 bases left in between. This CDR3 comprises 15 residues. The CDR3, as DNA: TGTGCCAGCAGCGGCGTCGGTGGAAAGACCTATGGCTACACCTTC. Its translation: CASSGVGGKTYGYTF.

The rearrangement uses TRBV6-6 and TRBJ2-7, with D possibly called TRBD1 or TRBD2 (5 bases each). Looked up from germline, CDR1 is MNHNY and CDR2 is SVGAGI (reference sequence). The CDR3 contains 11 residues. V was clipped by 10 bases and J by 8 bases, with 15 bases between them. The CDR3 nucleotides read TGTGCCACTACACTAGGGGACCAGCAGTACTTC. Protein: CATTLGDQQYF.

The J gene is TRBJ2-1, the V gene TRBV19; perhaps TRBD2 as D (6 bases). This CDR3 has 13 amino acids. Germline V gene data show CDR1 as LNHDA and CDR2 as SQIVND (reference sequence). Trimming removed 3 bases at V and 7 bases at J, with 10 bases between. The CDR3 DNA reads TGTGCCAGTAGTATGCTAGGAGGGAATGAGCAGTTCTTC. Amino acids: CASSMLGGNEQFF.

This chain uses TRBV7-9 with TRBJ1-4, with TRBD1 as a possible D gene (5 bases). The germline V gene has CDR1 SEHNR and CDR2 FQNEAQ (reference sequence). This CDR3 has 15 residues. Trimming removed 1 base from V and 7 bases from J, with 13 bases in between. Here the CDR3 DNA reads TGTGCCAGCAGCTTAGGCCAGGGCGCCGGTGAAAAACTGTTTTTT. Translation: CASSLGQGAGEKLFF.

The J gene is TRBJ1-6, the V gene TRBV30; D unclear. V was trimmed by 6 bases and J by 0 bases, leaving 12 bases between them. There are 15 residues in the CDR3. Germline V lookup: CDR1 GTSNPN, CDR2 SVGIG (reference sequence). The CDR3 is CACSLGSSYNSPLHF. Here the CDR3 DNA reads TGTGCCTGCAGCCTAGGGAGCTCCTATAATTCACCCCTCCACTTT.

The V call is TRBV19, the J call TRBJ2-5; 7 bases are a match to TRBD2. Germline assignment: CDR1 LNHDA and CDR2 SQIVND (reference sequence). V was pared by 3 bases and J by 4 bases, with 11 bases of the junction left unmatched. CDR3 size: 16 residues. The CDR3: CASSMRGGDRLETQYF. The CDR3 DNA is TGTGCCAGTAGTATGAGGGGAGGGGATCGTCTAGAGACCCAGTACTTC.

The chain couples TRBV27 to TRBJ2-1; D possibly corresponds to TRBD2 (6 bases). Germline V gene sequence: CDR1 MNHEY, CDR2 SMNVEV (reference sequence). Trimming left V 5 bases short and J 2 bases short, with 16 bases between. This CDR3 contains 16 residues. The CDR3 here is CASSTILAETYNEQFF. DNA for the CDR3: TGTGCCAGCAGTACGATACTAGCTGAAACCTACAATGAGCAGTTCTTC.

The chain employs TRBV6-1 and TRBJ2-3; 10 positions agree with TRBD1. Germline CDR1 MNHNS, CDR2 SASEGT. CDR3 size: 16 residues. V dropped 3 bases and J dropped 10; count of bases not matched to a gene: 13. This chain's CDR3 is CASSEGTGAVRGAQYF. The CDR3 DNA reads TGTGCCAGCAGTGAGGGGACAGGGGCGGTCAGGGGTGCGCAGTATTTT.

This chain links TRBV28 with TRBJ2-1; 10 nucleotides line up with TRBD1. V shed 9 bases and J 3 bases; nucleotides not matched to a gene: 5. CDR3 length: 14 amino acids. Germline V gene sequence: CDR1 MDHEN, CDR2 SYDVKM. The CDR3 DNA sequence: TGTGCCAGTTTCGGACAGGGGGTCTACAATGAGCAGTTCTTC. Its protein product is CASFGQGVYNEQFF.

CDR3 sequence (DNA): TGTGCCAGCAGCACGGCGGGGGCTAATGAAAAACTGTTTTTT. Encoded protein: CASSTAGANEKLFF. The chain combines TRBV5-4 with TRBJ1-4, with TRBD1 as a possible D gene (5 bases). V was trimmed by 4 bases and J by 3 bases, leaving 10 bases between them. The germline gives CDR1 SGHNT, CDR2 YYREEE (reference sequence). The CDR3 is 14 residues long.

The chain recombines TRBV4-3 with TRBJ1-4, with 7 bases aligning to TRBD1. The V gene's germline CDR1 is LGHNA and CDR2 YSLEER. J was trimmed by 7 bases and V by 2 bases; bases with no gene match: 10. The CDR3 contains 16 residues. The CDR3 DNA reads as TGCGCCAGCAGCCAACAAAAAGACAGGGCGGGTGAAAAACTGTTTTTT. It specifies CASSQQKDRAGEKLFF.

CDR3 region: CASSHLSAAGGNTEAFF. CDR3 DNA sequence: TGTGCCAGCAGCCATTTGTCTGCGGCAGGGGGGAACACTGAAGCTTTCTTT. The chain carries TRBV4-2 and TRBJ1-1; 7 bases agree with TRBD1. J gave up 1 base and V 3 bases, and 11 bases lay outside the gene matches. The CDR3 contains 17 residues. Germline V gene sequence: CDR1 LGHNA, CDR2 YNFKEQ.

The genes are TRBV6-1 and TRBJ2-1, with 12 bases aligning to TRBD1. This CDR3 region has 14 residues. J gave up 7 bases and V 5 bases, and 3 bases lay outside the gene matches. In germline, CDR1 is MNHNS, CDR2 SASEGT. CDR3 residues: CASSRDRGPNEQFF. In nucleotides, the CDR3 is TGTGCCAGCAGTCGGGACAGGGGGCCGAATGAGCAGTTCTTC.

This clone was observed once. This rearrangement joins TRBV7-9 to TRBJ2-7; tentative D call: TRBD2 (5 bases). The V gene lost 5 bases and the J gene lost 4 bases, with 12 bases spanning the gap. CDR1 and CDR2 (germline): SEHNR, FQNEAQ (reference sequence). The length of the CDR3 is 13 residues. The CDR3 protein is CASSPGEFYEQYF. The CDR3 bases are TGTGCCAGCAGCCCCGGGGAGTTTTACGAGCAGTACTTC.

The chain carries TRBV5-4 and TRBJ2-1; 11 bases match TRBD1. The V segment lost 4 bases and the J segment 4 bases; nucleotides outside the gene matches: 4. The CDR3 is 15 amino acids. Germline CDR1 is SGHNT and CDR2 is YYREEE (reference sequence). The CDR3 nucleotides are TGTGCCAGCAGCCAGGGGACAGGGGGATACAATGAGCAGTTCTTC. Amino acid sequence: CASSQGTGGYNEQFF.

This clone has just one count. The J gene is TRBJ1-1, the V gene TRBV5-1; D gene ambiguous. In germline, CDR1 is SGHRS, CDR2 YFSETQ. The CDR3 consists of 15 residues. V gave up 4 bases and J gave up 6 bases, with 19 bases separating them. Written as DNA, the CDR3 is TGCGCCAGCAGCCCCAGTCGTGGGCTAGGTCCTGAAGCTTTCTTT. It codes for CASSPSRGLGPEAFF.

J is TRBJ2-1 and V is TRBV28, with 8 positions matching TRBD2. This CDR3 region has 14 residues. V trimming: 6 bases; J trimming: 4 bases; junction bases outside the gene matches: 5. CDR1 and CDR2 (germline): MDHEN, SYDVKM. The CDR3 region has the DNA TGTGCCAGCAGCTCCGGGGGGGCTTACAATGAGCAGTTCTTC. Its protein is CASSSGGAYNEQFF.

In this sample, this clone turned up once. The chain links TRBV5-4 to TRBJ1-3; 7 bases agree with TRBD1. Trimming took 3 bases from V and 0 from J; bases not matched to a gene: 3. The CDR3 loop spans 15 amino acids. CDR1 and CDR2 from the germline V gene are SGHNT and YYREEE (reference sequence). CDR3 amino acids: CASSSGQDSGNTIYF. The DNA for the CDR3 is TGTGCCAGCAGCTCCGGACAGGACTCTGGAAACACCATATATTTT. Supplemented by reference TRBV5-4 and TRBJ1-3, the full variable domain reads ETGVTQSPTHLIKTRGQQVTLRCSSQSGHNTVSWYQQALGQGPQFIFQYYREEENGRGNFPPRFSGLQFPNYSSELNVNALELDDSALYLCASSSGQDSGNTIYFGEGSWLTVV.

The rearrangement links TRBV2 to TRBJ2-3; D is possibly TRBD1 (6 bases). This CDR3 region has 15 residues. Germline loops: CDR1 SNHLY, CDR2 FYNNEI. V lost 5 bases, J lost 3 bases, and 15 bases lay in between. The CDR3 sequence is CASSNTGPETDTQYF. The CDR3 nucleotides read TGTGCCAGCAGTAATACAGGGCCGGAGACAGATACGCAGTATTTT.

This CDR3 is CAIRRTFGEEQYF. The CDR3 DNA sequence: TGTGCCATCAGAAGGACTTTTGGAGAGGAGCAGTACTTC. V usage is TRBV10-3 and J usage is TRBJ2-7; D may be TRBD2 (5 bases). The CDR3 consists of 13 residues. Trimming took off 6 bases at V and 7 bases at J, with 16 bases between the two ends. The germline V gene encodes CDR1 ENHRY and CDR2 SYGVKD.

The V and J genes are TRBV2 and TRBJ2-2; TRBD1 agrees at 7 bases. This CDR3 is 15 amino acids long. Per germline, CDR1 SNHLY and CDR2 FYNNEI. V dropped 5 bases and J dropped 3; count of bases not matched to a gene: 6. The CDR3 coding sequence is TGTGCCAGCAGTCGACAGGGACCGGACACCGGGGAGCTGTTTTTT. Amino acids: CASSRQGPDTGELFF.

This clone was recorded once. The chain has TRBV6-5 and TRBJ1-1; D is unclear. Trimming shortened V by 8 bases and J by 7 bases, and 11 bases separated the two germline ends. Germline V CDR1 and CDR2: MNHEY, SVGAGI. This CDR3 has 11 amino acids. The CDR3 DNA reads as TGTGCCAGCGACGACTCTGGTGAAGCTTTCTTT. This sequence encodes CASDDSGEAFF.

The chain joins TRBV4-1 to TRBJ2-1; D is perhaps TRBD1 (5 bases). The CDR3 totals 16 residues. Trimming shortened V by 5 bases and J by 2 bases, and 16 bases separated the two germline ends. Germline values: CDR1 MGHRA, CDR2 YSYEKL. CDR3: CASSSPRGYPYNEQFF. CDR3 in DNA: TGCGCCAGCAGCTCCCCTAGGGGTTACCCCTACAATGAGCAGTTCTTC.

This CDR3 reads CASSTMTGINYGYTF. The CDR3 nucleotides read TGTGCCAGTAGTACCATGACAGGGATCAACTATGGCTACACCTTC. V and J are TRBV19 and TRBJ1-2; 7 nucleotides line up with TRBD1. Germline V gives CDR1 LNHDA, CDR2 SQIVND (reference sequence). V lost 4 bases, J lost 2 bases, and 7 bases stayed unmatched. The CDR3 is made up of 15 amino acids.

V gene TRBV19 combines with J gene TRBJ2-5, with 12 bases fitting TRBD2. This CDR3 region has 16 residues. V shed 8 bases and J 5 bases; nucleotides not matched to a gene: 12. Germline values: CDR1 LNHDA, CDR2 SQIVND (reference sequence). CDR3 sequence (DNA): TGTGCCAGTTCAGATCGGACTAGCGGGGCGGCTGAGACCCAGTACTTC. It yields the protein CASSDRTSGAAETQYF.

V usage is TRBV28 and J usage is TRBJ1-4; D possibly corresponds to TRBD1 (6 bases). Germline CDR1 MDHEN, CDR2 SYDVKM. V was cut by 1 base and J by 4 bases, with 19 bases left in between. CDR3 length equals 18 residues. The CDR3 here is CASSLFPMGTPNNEKLFF. For the CDR3, the DNA is TGTGCCAGCAGTTTATTCCCTATGGGGACACCTAATAATGAAAAACTGTTTTTT.